This TCR beta chain was observed in a study of control samples from healthy donors and cancer patients. The method was immunoSEQ multiplex PCR; TCRdb's version includes in-frame clones alone and lacks a portion of them. The profile covers roughly 98,000 clones, with more than 75% appearing a single time and over 7.5% taken by the ten largest. With 5 bases removed from V and 0 bases from J, the gap between germline ends came to 17 bases. The CDR3 is made up of 17 amino acids. Germline V gene lookup returns CDR1 SEHNR and CDR2 FQNEAQ (reference sequence). The chain carries TRBV7-9 and TRBJ1-3; D is unclear. The sequenced material came from blood. The sequence derives from a woman aged 55-70 years in good health. The DNA for the CDR3 is TGTGCCAGCAGCCCCGCCCGTGGGCGCGCCTCTGGAAACACCATATATTTT. The encoded protein is CASSPARGRASGNTIYF.